This TCR beta chain was found in a study of cytomegalovirus exposure and HLA in healthy donors. Overall study context: Drawn from HLA-typed donors, tens of millions of unique TCRs were held in an early data release. Study-level results: The authors enumerated around 150 TCR beta chains as linked to cytomegalovirus. Earlier analysis found most TCR beta V segments productive about 90% or about 30% of the time. The study dropped some indistinguishable V segments, TRBV6-2 and TRBV6-3 among them.

Vbeta (60) and Jbeta (13) primers were used in the PCR. Produced via immunoSEQ multiplex PCR; TCRdb's table is partial and in-frame only. The sample has some 170,000 clones, 82% seen once; the top ten hold about 1.6%. The CDR3 extends over 17 amino acids. V was shortened by 5 bases and J by 0 bases, with 17 bases between the two germline ends. Germline V gives CDR1 SGHAT, CDR2 FQNNGV. About this clone: What it binds is not known.

This clonotype was sampled from a girl under 18 in good health and CMV-seropositive. Sequenced material: PBMCs. The J gene is TRBJ2-1, the V gene TRBV11-2; perhaps TRBD2 as D (6 bases). The CDR3, as DNA: TGTGCCAGCAGCCACTGGGAGGCAGCCAGCTCCTACAATGAGCAGTTCTTC. It translates to CASSHWEAASSYNEQFF. The variable domain in full, completed from reference TRBV11-2 and TRBJ2-1, reads EAGVAQSPRYKIIEKRQSVAFWCNPISGHATLYWYQQILGQGPKLLIQFQNNGVVDDSQLPKDRFSAERLKGVDSTLKIQPAKLEDSAVYLCASSHWEAASSYNEQFFGPGTRLTVL.